Included here is one T cell receptor beta chain sequence, with context. Profiled with immunoSEQ multiplex PCR; TCRdb holds only in-frame clones, not every one. This table has about 170,000 clones, approximately 82% appearing once. This sample was taken from a study of blood T cell repertoires in COVID-19. Across the whole study: Specimens from acute and convalescent COVID-19 originated in the United States, Italy and Spain.

The study recruited people aged 18 to 89 years across approximately 25 US areas. Clinical history reported by participants formed the basis on which cohorts were assigned. Donors in Cohort 3 counted as recovered after two negative PCRs, clearance, or symptom resolution. This CDR3 is 14 amino acids long. Germline CDR1 reads MNHEY; CDR2 reads SMNVEV (reference sequence). V was cut by 2 bases and J by 4 bases, with 11 bases left in between. The sequenced sample consisted of PBMCs or T cells enriched from blood (not recorded which). This sequence was found in a woman in her forties or fifties who had recovered from COVID-19. This chain uses TRBV27 with TRBJ1-1; no reliable D call. The CDR3 DNA reads as TGTGCCAGCAGTTTAACCGGGTTGGGCACTGAAGCTTTCTTT. Protein product: CASSLTGLGTEAFF.